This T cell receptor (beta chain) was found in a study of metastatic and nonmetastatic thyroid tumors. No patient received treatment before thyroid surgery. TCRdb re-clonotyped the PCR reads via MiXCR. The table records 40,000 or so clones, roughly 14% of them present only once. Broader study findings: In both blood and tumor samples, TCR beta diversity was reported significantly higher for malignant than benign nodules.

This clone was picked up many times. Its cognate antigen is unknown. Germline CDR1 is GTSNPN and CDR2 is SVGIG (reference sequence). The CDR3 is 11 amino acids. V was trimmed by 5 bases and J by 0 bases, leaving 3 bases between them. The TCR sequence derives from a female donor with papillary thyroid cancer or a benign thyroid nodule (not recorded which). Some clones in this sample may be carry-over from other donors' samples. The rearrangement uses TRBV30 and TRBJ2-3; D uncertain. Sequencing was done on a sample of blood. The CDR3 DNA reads TGTGCCTGGGGCAGCACAGATACGCAGTATTTT. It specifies CAWGSTDTQYF.